This TCR beta chain was recovered during a study of blood T cells in healthy people across ages. Study-level findings and limits: Possibly confounding the expanded clonotype changes was the fact that donor CMV status was unknown.

With a J-beta primer mix and a sample-barcoded 5' primer, a second PCR ran roughly 7 to 11 cycles. TCRdb recomputed calls from the 5' RACE reads with MiXCR, one row per CDR3 protein. The sample has 1,800,000 or so distinct CDR3 sequences; about two fifths are singletons. Germline CDR1 reads MNHEY; CDR2 reads SMNVEV (reference sequence). Trimming cost V 2 bases and J 11 bases, with 15 bases left between them. This CDR3 region has 13 residues. This clonotype turned up a few times. Its antigen is still unknown. This sequence was found in a human donor in good health. The source material was blood. This chain uses TRBV27 with TRBJ2-5, with D perhaps matching TRBD2 (5 bases). CDR3 nucleotides: TGTGCCAGCAGTTTAACGGGGTACAATGAGCAGTACTTC. Protein product: CASSLTGYNEQYF.